This TCR beta chain comes out of a study of cytomegalovirus exposure and HLA in healthy donors (dated by TCRdb to about 2017). Looking at the study overall: According to an earlier analysis of around 600 of the donors, some 170 million T cells yielded some 120 million unique TCR beta sequences and around 280 Gb of sequence data. An early release covering roughly 640 HLA-typed donors comprised about 300 gigabases of sequencing data and tens of millions of unique TCR sequences. Of the roughly 430 genotyped donors, approximately 80% fell in the genetic ancestry cluster associated with self-reported Caucasian donors. The study was designed to test whether signatures of past pathogen exposure could be identified by cataloging public T cell receptors. The study profiled the T cell repertoires of around 700 subjects by immunosequencing and related them to cytomegalovirus serostatus. In addition to the first cohort of approximately 670 subjects, a separate validation cohort of 120 different subjects was used. High-throughput TCR immunosequencing, statistical association of individual TCRs with disease status, and machine learning were combined to predict cytomegalovirus infection status. In a later analysis, previously published TCR beta repertoires from hundreds of donors were re-analyzed and high-resolution HLA genotyping was added so that TCR occurrence patterns could be studied. In the later analysis, no new phenotypic data were used to find candidate immune exposures; instead, reliance was placed on TCR beta sequences and their occurrence across donors. To decide whether each TCR beta V gene segment behaved as functional or pseudogenic, an earlier analysis of approximately 590 of the donors relied on high-throughput TCR beta sequencing. Donor age, sex, ethnicity and CMV serostatus were compiled together with the repertoire data. A later genetic analysis used genome-wide SNP genotypes for about three fifths of the 666 donors, treating that subset as a discovery cohort. Every discovery cohort repertoire had been produced on one sequencing platform. Both class I and class II loci were covered by HLA typing, at four-digit resolution. The number of typed donors differed by locus: about 620-640 for A, B, C, DRB1 and DQB1; roughly 510 for DQA1; roughly 600 for DPA1; and 450 to 480 for DPB1. Five DR-DQ haplotypes were handled as single units for association and clustering, since linkage in the cohort was strong. Among 300 to 500 genotyped donors of the cohort, an average of around 250,000 unique TCR beta nucleotide sequences was sequenced per donor, of which about 19% were non-productive. General findings and caveats noted by the study authors: CMV serostatus was the only immune exposure information available for the cohort. Most TCR sequences were seen in very few donors, while some public TCRs were found in many individuals. A later analysis found that TCR association rates varied across HLA loci, with DRB1 alleles showing the most associated TCRs and HLA-C alleles the fewest. The cohort was sequenced for TCR beta chains only, and without alpha or paired-chain data the features that could be detected were limited. Correlated functional status among segregating V segments might reflect linkage disequilibrium, but an unknown experimental factor could not be ruled out. V-gene and J-gene trimming of TCR beta chains was associated with a missense DCLRE1C variant in a later genetic analysis, and the association was replicated in an independent cohort. The 87-base-pair reads could not distinguish some IMGT-functional V segments, including TRBV6-2 and TRBV6-3, so those segments were excluded. The study gave a list of under 200 TCR beta chains associated with cytomegalovirus. Three of the identified cytomegalovirus-associated TCR beta chains were confirmed in vitro to be specific for cytomegalovirus antigens. According to a later analysis, most CMV-associated TCR beta chains appeared to be HLA-restricted, and the HLA associations seemed to be driven largely by CMV exposure. Compared with equally common non-associated chains, HLA-associated TCR beta chains in a later analysis were more clonally expanded and had lower generation probabilities. The classifier was reported to diagnose cytomegalovirus status with high specificity and sensitivity in both the original cohort and the validation cohort. Because HLA typing was missing for some donors at each locus, association tests included only the typed subset. Because counts were too low, around 17 rarely observed V segments, including chromosome 9 orphons, were left out of the earlier analysis of 587 of the donors. An earlier analysis of 587 of the donors showed that most TCR beta V segments appeared in productive rearrangements either about 87% or about 30% of the time, which broadly matched IMGT annotations. According to the authors, the approach could potentially be generalized to other disease states and immunological phenotypes. When HLA alleles, especially DR and DQ, strongly co-occurred, TCR associations were difficult to assign to individual alleles. A group of highly shared sequence variants was considered likely to be a technical artifact of the sequencing pipeline. At a false discovery rate of 0.05, a later analysis linked 15,000 to 20,000 TCR beta sequences to specific HLA alleles. Several of the top co-occurrence clusters appeared to be linked to parvovirus B19, influenza, CMV and Epstein-Barr virus, according to a later analysis. The presence/absence analyses assumed that sequencing depth was roughly uniform across donors, and that assumption may not be true. A further reported finding was that TCR beta sequences accurately predicted the HLA-A and HLA-B alleles for most subjects in the first cohort. According to a later genetic analysis, donors in an Asian-associated ancestry cluster had fewer N-insertions in productive TCRs than the approximately 710-donor mean.

The cohort consisted of hundreds of healthy bone marrow donors. At the time of sampling, all cohort members were nominally healthy, though unrecorded immune exposures were likely present. The donor tested CMV seronegative and was one of the 352 seronegative cohort members. Every donor gave a peripheral blood sample, and the peripheral blood mononuclear cells from that sample were used for TCR beta sequencing. The Qiagen DNeasy Blood Extraction Kit was used to extract genomic DNA from the blood cell samples. The library came from the immunoSEQ multiplex PCR assay. For the multiplex PCR, a mixture combining 60 forward primers for TCR Vbeta segments and 13 reverse primers for TCR Jbeta segments was used. The CDR3 region of rearranged TCR beta genes was amplified from genomic DNA with a multiplex PCR assay. The amplified TCR beta libraries were sequenced on the Illumina HiSeq System as 87-base-pair reads. Concerning the study's data processing: In a later analysis, about 80 million unique TCR beta chains were counted across the 650 to 700 repertoires, and approximately 9.9 million of these chains were shared by at least two donors. A nearest-neighbor algorithm error-corrected the raw reads and collapsed the reads into unique sequences, merging closely related sequences to remove PCR and sequencing errors. Alignment of CDR3 sequences to IMGT reference sequences was used to assign V, D and J gene segments. For a sequence to be retained, at least a six-nucleotide match to both a V gene segment and a J gene segment was required. A rearrangement counted as productive if the CDR3 had no stop codons and remained in frame with V and J, and every other rearrangement counted as non-productive. CDR3 was defined according to IMGT convention as the region running from the second conserved V-encoded cysteine to the conserved J-encoded phenylalanine. Sequences without an unambiguous match to a single V gene segment were excluded from the earlier analysis of about 640 of the donors. An earlier analysis of some 500 of the donors classified V segments as functional when productive rearrangements were above 56.7% and as segregating when the standard deviation between donors was above 5%. To diagnose cytomegalovirus status from the catalog of TCR beta chain sequences, a statistical classification framework was built. V and J gene assignment, in a later analysis, came from comparing TCR nucleotide sequences with IMGT/GENE-DB human TR gene sequences. Using the TCRdist pipeline, a later analysis assigned CDR3 sequences along with most-parsimonious VDJ recombination scenarios. In a later analysis, each TCR beta chain was defined by its CDR3 amino acid sequence together with its V-gene family, and reads without a unique V-gene family were excluded. To address suspected cross-contamination and a sequencing artifact, a later analysis removed approximately 600 highly shared, low-generation-probability nucleotide sequences. In a later analysis, a clonal expansion index was calculated for each public chain from normalized within-repertoire ranks of inferred template counts. A later analysis computed generation probabilities with a VDJ recombination model fitted to out-of-frame rearrangements, and checked the results against IGoR. In a later analysis, TCR-TCR, TCR-HLA and TCR-CMV co-occurrence was scored with hypergeometric tests, and a repertoire-size bias correction was applied to TCR pairs. A later analysis estimated false discovery rates by permuting HLA or CMV assignments 20 times. In a later analysis, co-occurring TCRs were grouped using DBSCAN, and TCRdist sequence similarity was added for clustering within HLA-allele-positive subsets. Repertoires with fewer than 30,000 or more than 120,000 public chains were left out of co-occurrence clustering, as were about 5 repertoires with anomalous nucleotide sharing. Imported from immuneACCESS, the table was reduced by TCRdb to in-frame sequences with V and J called. These copies leave out some clones; in studies compared against another copy, an unresolved V gene accounts for under half, and the cause of the remainder is not known. V and J calls and clone size follow that table, whereas D and trimming were derived from the DNA. The sample yields 110,000 to 150,000 clones; 76% were counted once. The top ten clonotypes cover under 2% of the sample.

From the cysteine through the phenylalanine, the CDR3 covers 15 amino acids. The CDR3 DNA has 45 bases and is translated from base 1. Germline trimming: 0 bases from V, 10 bases from J; junction bases outside gene matches: 6. From the germline V gene, CDR1 is MNHEY and CDR2 is SVGAGI. The count of this clone is one. It lacks a known antigen. Base qualities are missing; no much larger clone stands one base away. Recombination connected TRBV6-5 to TRBJ2-1; 10 bases in the middle match TRBD2. This clonotype was obtained from a woman aged 40 to 49 in good health and CMV-seronegative. The specimen sequenced was PBMCs. The CDR3 region reads CASSYSGTSVREQFF. The DNA sequence is TGTGCCAGCAGTTACTCAGGGACTAGCGTTCGGGAGCAGTTCTTC.